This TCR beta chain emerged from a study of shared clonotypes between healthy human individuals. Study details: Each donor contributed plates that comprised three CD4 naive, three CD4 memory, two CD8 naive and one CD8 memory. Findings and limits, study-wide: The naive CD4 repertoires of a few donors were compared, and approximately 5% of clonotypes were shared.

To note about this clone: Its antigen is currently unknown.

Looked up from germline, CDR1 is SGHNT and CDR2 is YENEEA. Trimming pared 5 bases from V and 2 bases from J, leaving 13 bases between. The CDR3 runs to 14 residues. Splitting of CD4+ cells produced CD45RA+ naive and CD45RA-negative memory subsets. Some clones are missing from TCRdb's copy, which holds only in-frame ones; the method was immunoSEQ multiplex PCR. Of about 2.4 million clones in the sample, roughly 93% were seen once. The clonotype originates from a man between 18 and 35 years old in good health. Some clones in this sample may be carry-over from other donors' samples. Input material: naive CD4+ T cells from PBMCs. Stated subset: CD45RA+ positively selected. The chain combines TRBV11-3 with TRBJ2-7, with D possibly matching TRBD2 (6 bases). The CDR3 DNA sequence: TGTGCCAGCAGCCCCGGGGAGGCCGCCTACGAGCAGTACTTC. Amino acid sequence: CASSPGEAAYEQYF.